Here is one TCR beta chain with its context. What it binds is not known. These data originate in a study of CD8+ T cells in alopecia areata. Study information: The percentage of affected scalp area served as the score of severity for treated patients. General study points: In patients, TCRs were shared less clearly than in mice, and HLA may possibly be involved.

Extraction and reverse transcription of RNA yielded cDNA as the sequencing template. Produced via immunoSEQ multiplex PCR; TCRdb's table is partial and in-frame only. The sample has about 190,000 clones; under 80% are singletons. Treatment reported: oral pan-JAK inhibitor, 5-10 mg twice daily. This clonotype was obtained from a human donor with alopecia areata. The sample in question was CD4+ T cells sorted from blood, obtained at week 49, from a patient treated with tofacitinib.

In DNA, the CDR3 is TGTGCCAGCAGCTTAGGGGGCAGTCCTAATGAAAAACTGTTTTTT. It yields the protein CASSLGGSPNEKLFF. The genes are TRBV7-9 and TRBJ1-4, with TRBD1 as a possible D gene (5 bases). V lost 1 base to trimming and J lost 3 bases, with 9 bases between them. This CDR3 contains 15 residues. The germline V gene has CDR1 SEHNR and CDR2 FQNEAQ (reference sequence).